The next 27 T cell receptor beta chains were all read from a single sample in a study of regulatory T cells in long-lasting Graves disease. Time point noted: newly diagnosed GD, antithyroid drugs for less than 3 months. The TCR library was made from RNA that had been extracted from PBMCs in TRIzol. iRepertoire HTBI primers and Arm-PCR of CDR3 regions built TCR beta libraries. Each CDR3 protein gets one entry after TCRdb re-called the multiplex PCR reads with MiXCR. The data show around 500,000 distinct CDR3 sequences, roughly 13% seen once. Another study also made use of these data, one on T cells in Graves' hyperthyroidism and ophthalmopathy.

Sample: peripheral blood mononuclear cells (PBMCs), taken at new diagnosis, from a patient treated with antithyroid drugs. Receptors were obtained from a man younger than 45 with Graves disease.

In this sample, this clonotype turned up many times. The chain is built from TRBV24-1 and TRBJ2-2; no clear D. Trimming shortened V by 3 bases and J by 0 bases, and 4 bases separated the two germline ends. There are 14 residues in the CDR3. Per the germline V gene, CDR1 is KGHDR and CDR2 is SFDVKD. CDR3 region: CATSDMTNTGELFF. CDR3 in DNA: TGTGCCACCAGTGATATGACGAACACCGGGGAGCTGTTTTTT.

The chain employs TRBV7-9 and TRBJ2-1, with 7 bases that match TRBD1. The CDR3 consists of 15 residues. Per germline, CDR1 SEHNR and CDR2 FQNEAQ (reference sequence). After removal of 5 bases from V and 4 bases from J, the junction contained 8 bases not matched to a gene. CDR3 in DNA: TGTGCCAGCAGCCCCCAGGGACAGCCTTACAATGAGCAGTTCTTC. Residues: CASSPQGQPYNEQFF.

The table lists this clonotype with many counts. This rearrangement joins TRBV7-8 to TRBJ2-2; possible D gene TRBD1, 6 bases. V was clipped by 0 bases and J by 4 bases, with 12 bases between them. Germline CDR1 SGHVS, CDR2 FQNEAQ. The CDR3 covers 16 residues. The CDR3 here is CASSLALQGSTGELFF. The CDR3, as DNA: TGTGCCAGCAGCTTAGCCCTACAGGGCAGCACCGGGGAGCTGTTTTTT.

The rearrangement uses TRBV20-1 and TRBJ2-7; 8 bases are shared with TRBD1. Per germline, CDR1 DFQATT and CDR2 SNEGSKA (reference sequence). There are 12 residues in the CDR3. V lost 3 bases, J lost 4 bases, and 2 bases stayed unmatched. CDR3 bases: TGCAGTGCTAGGGACAGGGATTACGAGCAGTACTTC. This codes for CSARDRDYEQYF.

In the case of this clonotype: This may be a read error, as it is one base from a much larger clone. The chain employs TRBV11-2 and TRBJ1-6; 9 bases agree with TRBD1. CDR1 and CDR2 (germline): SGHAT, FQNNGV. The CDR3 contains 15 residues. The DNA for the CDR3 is TGTGCCAGCAGCAAACCGGGACAGGGACGCTCACCCTTCCACTTT. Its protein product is CASSKPGQGRSPFHF.

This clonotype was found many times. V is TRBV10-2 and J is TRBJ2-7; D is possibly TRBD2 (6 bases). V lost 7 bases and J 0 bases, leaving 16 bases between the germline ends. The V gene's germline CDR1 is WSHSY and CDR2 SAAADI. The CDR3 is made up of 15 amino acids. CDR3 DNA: TGCGCCAGCACCCGAGGAGGGACGGGCTCCTACGAGCAGTACTTC. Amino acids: CASTRGGTGSYEQYF.

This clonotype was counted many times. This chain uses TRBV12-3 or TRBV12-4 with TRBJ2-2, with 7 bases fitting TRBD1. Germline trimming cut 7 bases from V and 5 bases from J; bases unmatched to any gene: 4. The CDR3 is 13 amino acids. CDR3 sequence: CASTQTGTGELFF. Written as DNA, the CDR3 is TGTGCCAGCACCCAGACAGGGACCGGGGAGCTGTTTTTT.

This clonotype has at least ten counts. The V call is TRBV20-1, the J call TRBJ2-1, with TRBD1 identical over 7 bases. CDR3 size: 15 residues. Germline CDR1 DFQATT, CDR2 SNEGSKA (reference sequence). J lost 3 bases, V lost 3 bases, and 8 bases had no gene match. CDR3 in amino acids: CSASVAGGNYNEQFF. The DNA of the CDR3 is TGCAGTGCTAGCGTGGCAGGGGGAAACTACAATGAGCAGTTCTTC.

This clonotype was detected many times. The chain's CDR3 is CASRLGGPQETQYF. The CDR3 DNA is TGTGCCAGCAGATTGGGGGGGCCCCAAGAGACCCAGTACTTC. V and J are TRBV12-3 or TRBV12-4 and TRBJ2-5, with D maybe TRBD2 (7 bases). Trimming took off 6 bases at V and 1 base at J, with 12 bases between the two ends. The CDR3 totals 14 residues.

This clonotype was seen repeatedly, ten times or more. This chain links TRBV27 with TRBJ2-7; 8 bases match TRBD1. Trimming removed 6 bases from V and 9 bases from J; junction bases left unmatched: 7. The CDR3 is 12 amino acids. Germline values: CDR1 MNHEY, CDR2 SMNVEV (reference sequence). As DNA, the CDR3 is TGTGCCAGCAGCCCCCCGGGGACAGGGCAGTACTTC. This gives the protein CASSPPGTGQYF.

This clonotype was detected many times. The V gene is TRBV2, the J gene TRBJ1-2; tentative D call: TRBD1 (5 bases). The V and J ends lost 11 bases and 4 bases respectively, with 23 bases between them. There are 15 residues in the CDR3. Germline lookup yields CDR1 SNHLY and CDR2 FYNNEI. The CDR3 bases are TGTGCCTCAGCAAAGTTCGAGGGACTGAGCTATGGCTACACCTTC. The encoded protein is CASAKFEGLSYGYTF.

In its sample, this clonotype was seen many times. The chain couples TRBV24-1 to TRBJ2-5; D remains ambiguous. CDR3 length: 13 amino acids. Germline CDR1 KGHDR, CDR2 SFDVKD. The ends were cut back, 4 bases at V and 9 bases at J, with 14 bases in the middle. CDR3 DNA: TGTGCCACCAGTGACCATCCCGACCCGGCCCAGTACTTC. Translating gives CATSDHPDPAQYF.

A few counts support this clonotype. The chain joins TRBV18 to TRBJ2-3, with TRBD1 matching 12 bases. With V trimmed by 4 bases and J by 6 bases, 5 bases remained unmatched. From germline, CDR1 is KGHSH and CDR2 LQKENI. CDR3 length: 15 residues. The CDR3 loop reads CASSLGTGGLDTQYF. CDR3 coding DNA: TGTGCCAGCTCACTGGGGACAGGGGGCCTGGATACGCAGTATTTT.

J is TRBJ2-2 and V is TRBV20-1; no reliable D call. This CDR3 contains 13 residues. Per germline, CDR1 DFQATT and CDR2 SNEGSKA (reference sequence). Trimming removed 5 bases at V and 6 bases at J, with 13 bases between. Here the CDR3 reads CSAPGRSSGELFF. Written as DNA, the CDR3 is TGCAGTGCTCCAGGACGGTCCTCCGGGGAGCTGTTTTTT.

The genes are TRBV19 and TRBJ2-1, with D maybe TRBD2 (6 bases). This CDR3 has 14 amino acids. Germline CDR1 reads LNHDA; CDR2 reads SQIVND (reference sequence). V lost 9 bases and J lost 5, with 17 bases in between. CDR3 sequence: CASTQWGEHNEQFF. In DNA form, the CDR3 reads TGTGCCAGCACCCAGTGGGGGGAGCACAATGAGCAGTTCTTC. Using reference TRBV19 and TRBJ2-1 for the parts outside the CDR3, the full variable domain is DGGITQSPKYLFRKEGQNVTLSCEQNLNHDAMYWYRQDPGQGLRLIYYSQIVNDFQKGDIAEGYSVSREKKESFPLTVTSAQKNPTAFYLCASTQWGEHNEQFFGPGTRLTVL.

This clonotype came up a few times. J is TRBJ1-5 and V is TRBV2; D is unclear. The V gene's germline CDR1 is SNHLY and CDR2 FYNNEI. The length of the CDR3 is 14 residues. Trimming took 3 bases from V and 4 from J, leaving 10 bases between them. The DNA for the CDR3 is TGTGCCAGCAGTGATTCACAGCCTAATCAGCCCCAGCATTTT. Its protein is CASSDSQPNQPQHF.

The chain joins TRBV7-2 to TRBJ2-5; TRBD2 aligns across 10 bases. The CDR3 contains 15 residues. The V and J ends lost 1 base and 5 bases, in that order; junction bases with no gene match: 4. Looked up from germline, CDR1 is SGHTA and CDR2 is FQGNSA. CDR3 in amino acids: CASSLVLAGAETQYF. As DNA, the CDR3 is TGTGCCAGCAGCTTAGTCCTAGCGGGAGCGGAGACCCAGTACTTC.

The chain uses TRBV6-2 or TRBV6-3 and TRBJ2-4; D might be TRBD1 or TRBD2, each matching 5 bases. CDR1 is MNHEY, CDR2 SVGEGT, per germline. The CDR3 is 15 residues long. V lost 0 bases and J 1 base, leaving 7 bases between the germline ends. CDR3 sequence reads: CASSYSGEAKNIQYF. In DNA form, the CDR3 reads TGTGCCAGCAGTTACTCGGGGGAGGCCAAAAACATTCAGTACTTC.

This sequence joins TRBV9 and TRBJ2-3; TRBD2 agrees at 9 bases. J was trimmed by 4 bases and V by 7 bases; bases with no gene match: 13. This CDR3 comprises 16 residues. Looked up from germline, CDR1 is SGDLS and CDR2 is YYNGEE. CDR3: CASCGISGRASDTQYF. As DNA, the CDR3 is TGTGCCAGCTGCGGTATTAGCGGGAGAGCGTCAGATACGCAGTATTTT.

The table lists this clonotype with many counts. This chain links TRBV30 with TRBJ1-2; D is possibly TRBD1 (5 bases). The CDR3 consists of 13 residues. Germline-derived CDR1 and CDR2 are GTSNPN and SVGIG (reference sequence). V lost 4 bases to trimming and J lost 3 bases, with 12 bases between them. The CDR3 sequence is CAWNRDVYYGYTF. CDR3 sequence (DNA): TGTGCCTGGAACCGGGACGTCTACTATGGCTACACCTTC. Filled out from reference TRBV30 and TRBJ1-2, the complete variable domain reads SQTIHQWPATLVQPVGSPLSLECTVEGTSNPNLYWYRQAAGRGLQLLFYSVGIGQISSEVPQNLSASRPQDRQFILSSKKLLLSDSGFYLCAWNRDVYYGYTFGSGTRLTVV.

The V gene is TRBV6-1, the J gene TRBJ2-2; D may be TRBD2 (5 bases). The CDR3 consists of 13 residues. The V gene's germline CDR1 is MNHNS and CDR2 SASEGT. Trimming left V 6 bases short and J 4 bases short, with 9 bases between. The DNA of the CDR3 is TGTGCCAGCAGCTCTGAGGGCACCGGGGAGCTGTTTTTT. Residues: CASSSEGTGELFF.

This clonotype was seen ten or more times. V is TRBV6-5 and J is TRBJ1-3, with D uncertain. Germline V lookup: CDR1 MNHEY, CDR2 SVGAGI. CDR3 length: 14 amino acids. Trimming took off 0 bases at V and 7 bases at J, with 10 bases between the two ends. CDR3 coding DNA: TGTGCCAGCAGTTACTCGCCAGACGGGAACACCATATATTTT. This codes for CASSYSPDGNTIYF.

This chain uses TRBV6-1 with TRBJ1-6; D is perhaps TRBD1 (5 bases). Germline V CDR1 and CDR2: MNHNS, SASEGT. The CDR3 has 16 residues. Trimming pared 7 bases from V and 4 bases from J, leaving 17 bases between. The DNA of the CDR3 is TGTGCCAGCACAACGCCAGACAGAGCATATAATTCACCCCTCCACTTT. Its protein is CASTTPDRAYNSPLHF.

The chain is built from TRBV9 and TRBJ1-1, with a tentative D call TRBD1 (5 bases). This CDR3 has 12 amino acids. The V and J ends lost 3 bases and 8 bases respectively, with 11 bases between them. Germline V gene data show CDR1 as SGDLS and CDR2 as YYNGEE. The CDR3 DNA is TGTGCCAGCAGCGACCGGGACGACGAAGCTTTCTTT. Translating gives CASSDRDDEAFF.

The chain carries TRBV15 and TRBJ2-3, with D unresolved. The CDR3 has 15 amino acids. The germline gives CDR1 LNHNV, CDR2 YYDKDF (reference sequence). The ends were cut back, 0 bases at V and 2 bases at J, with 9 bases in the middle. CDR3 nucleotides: TGTGCCACCAGCAGAGATAGGGCCCCCACAGATACGCAGTATTTT. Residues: CATSRDRAPTDTQYF.

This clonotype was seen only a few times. The CDR3 DNA follows: TGTGCCAGCAGCTTGGCGGGAGGGAACTCTTACGAGCAGTACTTC. It yields the protein CASSLAGGNSYEQYF. This chain joins TRBV5-5 and TRBJ2-7; 8 bases align to TRBD2. Germline loops: CDR1 SGHKS, CDR2 YYEKEE (reference sequence). CDR3 length equals 15 residues. After removal of 0 bases from V and 4 bases from J, the junction contained 6 bases not matched to a gene.

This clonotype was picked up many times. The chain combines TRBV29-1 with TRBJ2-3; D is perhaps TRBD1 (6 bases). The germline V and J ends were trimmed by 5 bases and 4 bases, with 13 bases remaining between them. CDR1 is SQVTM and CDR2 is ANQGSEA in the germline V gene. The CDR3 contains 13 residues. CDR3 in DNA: TGCAGCGTTAGGGGGAACTCGGCAGATACGCAGTATTTT. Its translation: CSVRGNSADTQYF.